This TCR beta chain originates from a study of blood T cell repertoires in COVID-19. Study-level information: COVID-19 samples from acute and convalescent phases originated in the United States, Italy and Spain. T cells, B-cell-depleted T cells, or PBMCs provided the cDNA or gDNA that served as material.

Looked up from germline, CDR1 is SGHTA and CDR2 is FQGNSA. The CDR3 is made up of 14 amino acids. Unmatched junction bases numbered 3, after V lost 1 base and J lost 4 bases. Source study methods: Amplification of reference gene primers was used by the study to estimate nucleated cell counts. Sequenced by immunoSEQ multiplex PCR; TCRdb stores in-frame clones only, minus some. V and J calls and clone size follow that table, whereas D and trimming were derived from the DNA. The sample yields over 55,000 clones, over 70% seen once. Sequenced input: peripheral blood. The receptor was isolated from a man aged 45 to 65 with active COVID-19. V and J are TRBV7-2 and TRBJ2-7; 8 nucleotides agree with TRBD1. The CDR3 region is CASSLVGDRYEQYF. For the CDR3, the DNA is TGTGCCAGCAGCTTAGTGGGGGACAGGTACGAGCAGTACTTC.